The rows below give T cell receptor beta chains drawn from one sample of a study of graft-versus-host responses after intestinal transplantation. Their target antigens are unknown. Here immunoSEQ multiplex PCR was the method, and the copy in TCRdb shows in-frame clones only, minus some. Of about 110,000 clones listed, about nine tenths are singletons. The source was unstimulated CD4+ T cells sorted from spleen or lymph node cells, collected before transplant. All receptors derive from a human donor who was the organ donor for an intestinal transplant. Each CDR3 is given with its conserved first and last residue. The D gene is left open where the match is weak. Clone size, where shown, is once, few, many, or a class for clones that have expanded.

j_call v_call clone_size d_call cdr3_nt cdr3_aa
TRBJ1-2 TRBV7-9 - - TGTGCCAGCAGCCTCATTACTACAGGGCTTGGTGGCTACACCTTC CASSLITTGLGGYTF
TRBJ1-5 TRBV18 - - TGTGCCAGCTCACCCGCTTCAAGAGGCAATCAGCCCCAGCATTTT CASSPASRGNQPQHF
TRBJ2-1 TRBV18 - TRBD1 TGTGCCAGCTCACCGGATCTAGGGGGCCCCCACAACGCTGAGCAGTTCTTC CASSPDLGGPHNAEQFF
TRBJ1-2 TRBV6-1 once - TGTGCCAGCAGTTTTACCGGGACCACAACGAGGGGCTACACCTTC CASSFTGTTTRGYTF
TRBJ2-7 TRBV4-2 - TRBD2 TGTGCCAGCAGCCAAGCCCCGGGGGGATACGAGCAGTACTTC CASSQAPGGYEQYF
TRBJ2-7 TRBV2 - - TGTGCCAGCAGTGAAAGTCCAGGGCGCTACGAGCAGTACTTC CASSESPGRYEQYF
TRBJ2-3 TRBV6-1 - - TGTGCCAGCAGTGACCGAACCCGCACAGATACGCAGTATTTT CASSDRTRTDTQYF
TRBJ1-5 TRBV11-2 - TRBD1 TGTGCCAGCAGCTCACAGGGGTCTAATAGCAATCAGCCCCAGCATTTT CASSSQGSNSNQPQHF
TRBJ2-6 TRBV7-2 - - TGTGCCAGCAGCTTAGAGGCAGGGCATCTATCTGGGGCCAACGTCCTGACTTTC CASSLEAGHLSGANVLTF
TRBJ2-7 TRBV2 - TRBD2 TGTGCCAGCAGTTTACTCCCCTGGCGCGGGAGGTCCTACGAGCAGTACTTC CASSLLPWRGRSYEQYF
TRBJ2-2 TRBV19 once - TGTGCCAGCCACAGGACAGTTAACACCGGGGAGCTGTTTTTT CASHRTVNTGELFF
TRBJ1-1 TRBV5-1 - - TGCGCCAGCAGCTTGGTAACGAACACTGAAGCTTTCTTT CASSLVTNTEAFF
TRBJ2-5 TRBV10-3 - TRBD2 TGTGCCATCAGTGAAGCGGGGTTCCAAGAGACCCAGTACTTC CAISEAGFQETQYF
TRBJ2-7 TRBV7-2 - - TGTGCCAGCAGTTCTAGCCGGGGGTTGGTCAGGGGCTACGAGCAGTACTTC CASSSSRGLVRGYEQYF
TRBJ1-6 TRBV5-1 - - TGCGCCAGCAGCTTGGTATCGGGGAGAGGGAATTCACCCCTCCACTTT CASSLVSGRGNSPLHF
TRBJ1-1 TRBV11-2 - - TGTGCCAGCAGCTTAGACGGGTCCAAGAAGAACACTGAAGCTTTCTTT CASSLDGSKKNTEAFF
TRBJ1-2 TRBV6-6 few - TGTGCCAGCAGCCTACAGGGAAACTATGGCTACACCTTC CASSLQGNYGYTF
TRBJ2-3 TRBV7-9 few TRBD1 TGTGCCAGCAGCTTACAGGGACAGGCGCAGTATTTT CASSLQGQAQYF
TRBJ2-1 TRBV7-2 - - TGTGCCAGCAGCTTTGGGAGCGGCAATGAGCAGTTCTTC CASSFGSGNEQFF
TRBJ2-3 TRBV19 - - TGTGCCAGTAGTGAATCGATGGGTACGCAGTATTTT CASSESMGTQYF
TRBJ2-3 TRBV6-6 - - TGTGCCAGCAATCACAGGCGAAGCACAGATACGCAGTATTTT CASNHRRSTDTQYF
TRBJ2-7 TRBV6-1 - - TGTGCCAGCAGTCGTCGGGACATTTCCTACGAGCAGTACTTC CASSRRDISYEQYF
TRBJ1-5 TRBV19 - - TGTGCCAGTAGTCCCCGGGGGGTACCTCGACAGCCCCAGCATTTT CASSPRGVPRQPQHF
TRBJ2-7 TRBV5-1 - - TGCGCCAGCAGCTTGGAGGCGGGCCCCTCCTACGAGCAGTACTTC CASSLEAGPSYEQYF
TRBJ2-1 TRBV6-1 - - TGTGCCAGCAGGAAGGTCGATGAGCAGTTCTTC CASRKVDEQFF
TRBJ1-1 TRBV9 - - TGTGCCAGCAGCGTAGGCAGAAACACTGAAGCTTTCTTT CASSVGRNTEAFF
TRBJ2-7 TRBV5-5 - - TGTGCCAGCAGCTTGGATCCGCAGGGCGGCTACGAGCAGTACTTC CASSLDPQGGYEQYF
TRBJ1-6 TRBV6-6 - TRBD1 TGTGCCAGCAGTGGCCGACAGGGCGGGAATTCACCCCTCCACTTT CASSGRQGGNSPLHF
TRBJ1-1 TRBV7-3 - TRBD1 TGTGCCAGCAGCCCCGGGACAGGGGAAGCTTTCTTT CASSPGTGEAFF
TRBJ1-6 TRBV5-5 - - TGTGCCAGCAGCTTGATTCAGGGGAATAATTCACCCCTCCACTTT CASSLIQGNNSPLHF
TRBJ2-3 TRBV4-2 - - TGTGCCAGCAGCCAAGAGAGGGGCCCGGGAGATACGCAGTATTTT CASSQERGPGDTQYF
TRBJ2-7 TRBV7-8 - TRBD2 TGTGCCAGCAGCTCCGGGAGGGTACGCTACGAGCAGTACTTC CASSSGRVRYEQYF
TRBJ2-1 TRBV11-3 - - TGTGCCAGCAGCTTTTCCCGGGGGGCAAGGGAGCAGTTCTTC CASSFSRGAREQFF
TRBJ2-7 TRBV4-2 - TRBD2 TGTGCCAGCAGCCAAGATGAGCCCAGCGGGAGGGGCGCCTACGAGCAGTACTTC CASSQDEPSGRGAYEQYF
TRBJ2-4 TRBV10-3 few - TGTGCCATCAGTGAGTCTAGAGATCTAGCCAAAAACATTCAGTACTTC CAISESRDLAKNIQYF
TRBJ1-6 TRBV19 - - TGTGCCAGTAGCCTGGAACATCCAAATTCACCCCTCCACTTT CASSLEHPNSPLHF
TRBJ1-1 TRBV5-1 - TRBD1 TGCGCCAGCAGCCGAGGACAGGGTGGTACTGAAGCTTTCTTT CASSRGQGGTEAFF
TRBJ2-4 TRBV9 - - TGTGCCAGCAGCGTCGGGGGTGGCTCTGGGGCCAAAAACATTCAGTACTTC CASSVGGGSGAKNIQYF
TRBJ2-1 TRBV29-1 - - TGCAGCGTGGGTGGGCGGTTTACCTACAATGAGCAGTTCTTC CSVGGRFTYNEQFF
TRBJ2-1 TRBV6-1 - TRBD2 TGTGCCAGCAGTGAAGGGACGGGGGGGAGTTTTGAGCAGTTCTTC CASSEGTGGSFEQFF
TRBJ1-4 TRBV27 - - TGTGCCAGCAGTTCCACAACTAATGAAAAACTGTTTTTT CASSSTTNEKLFF
TRBJ2-7 TRBV6-6 - - TGTGCCAGCAGCCCCGGGACGGGAAGATTATACGAGCAGTACTTC CASSPGTGRLYEQYF
TRBJ2-3 TRBV5-6 - - TGTGCCAGCAGCTTAGGGGTTAGCTCTGCAGATACGCAGTATTTT CASSLGVSSADTQYF
TRBJ2-3 TRBV4-1 - - TGCGCCAGCAGCCAGGGGCTTAGCACAGATACGCAGTATTTT CASSQGLSTDTQYF
TRBJ1-5 TRBV2 - TRBD1 TGTGCCAGTTCGAAGGGGGCGTACAATCAGCCCCAGCATTTT CASSKGAYNQPQHF
TRBJ2-3 TRBV7-3 - - TGTGCCAGCAGCTTAAGAGTGCCCGATACGCAGTATTTT CASSLRVPDTQYF
TRBJ1-1 TRBV27 - - TGTGCCAGCATGGGGAGAAGAGAAGCTTTCTTT CASMGRREAFF
TRBJ2-7 TRBV6-5 - - TGTGCCAGCAGTTACGGGGGTTCCTACGAGCAGTACTTC CASSYGGSYEQYF